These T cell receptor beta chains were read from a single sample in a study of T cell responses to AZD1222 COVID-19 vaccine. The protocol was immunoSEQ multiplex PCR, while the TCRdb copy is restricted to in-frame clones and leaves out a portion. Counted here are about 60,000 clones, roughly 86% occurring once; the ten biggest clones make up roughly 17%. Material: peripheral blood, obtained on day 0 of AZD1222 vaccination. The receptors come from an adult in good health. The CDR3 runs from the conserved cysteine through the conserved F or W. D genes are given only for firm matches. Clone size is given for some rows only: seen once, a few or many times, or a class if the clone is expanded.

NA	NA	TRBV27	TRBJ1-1	CASSKQESNTEAFF	TGTGCCAGCAGTAAGCAGGAGTCCAACACTGAAGCTTTCTTT
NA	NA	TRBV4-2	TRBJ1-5	CASSREVVQPQHF	TGTGCCAGCAGCCGCGAGGTGGTTCAGCCCCAGCATTTT
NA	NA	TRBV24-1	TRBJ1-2	CATSESPGLNGYTF	TGTGCCACCAGTGAATCGCCAGGGTTGAATGGCTACACCTTC
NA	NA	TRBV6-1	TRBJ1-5	CASSEFRGNQPQHF	TGTGCCAGCAGTGAATTCCGGGGGAATCAGCCCCAGCATTTT
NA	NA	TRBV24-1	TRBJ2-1	CATSDLDDVDEQFF	TGTGCCACCAGTGATCTCGACGATGTGGATGAGCAGTTCTTC
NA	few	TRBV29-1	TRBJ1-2	CSVVQDSYGYTF	TGCAGCGTTGTTCAAGACAGCTATGGCTACACCTTC
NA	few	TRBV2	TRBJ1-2	CARSGGYTF	TGTGCCAGGAGCGGAGGCTACACCTTC
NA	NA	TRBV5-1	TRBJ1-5	CASSLEGTLNQPQHF	TGCGCCAGCAGCTTGGAGGGTACCCTCAATCAGCCCCAGCATTTT
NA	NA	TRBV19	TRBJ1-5	CASSTIGGSDQPQHF	TGTGCCAGTAGTACTATCGGGGGTAGTGATCAGCCCCAGCATTTT
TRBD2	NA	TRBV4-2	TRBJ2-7	CASSQAGSTAGEDEQYF	TGTGCCAGCAGCCAAGCTGGGTCGACTGCGGGAGAGGACGAGCAGTACTTC
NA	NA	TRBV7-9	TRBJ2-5	CASSLIATRGSNWETQYF	TGTGCCAGCAGCTTAATCGCGACTCGGGGGTCTAATTGGGAGACCCAGTACTTC
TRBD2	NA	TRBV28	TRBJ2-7	CASSPVRGGAAYEQYF	TGTGCCAGCAGTCCGGTTAGGGGAGGGGCCGCCTACGAGCAGTACTTC
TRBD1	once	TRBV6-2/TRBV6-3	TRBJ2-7	CASSYGAGGYEQYF	TGTGCCAGCAGTTACGGGGCAGGGGGCTACGAGCAGTACTTC
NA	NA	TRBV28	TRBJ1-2	CASSPPTDMEGYTF	TGTGCCAGCAGTCCGCCCACCGACATGGAGGGCTACACCTTC
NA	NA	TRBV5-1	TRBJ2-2	CASGGGSLNTGELFF	TGCGCCAGCGGGGGCGGCAGTCTCAACACCGGGGAGCTGTTTTTT
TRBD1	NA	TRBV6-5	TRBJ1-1	CATSGTAYEAFF	TGTGCCACTTCGGGGACAGCTTATGAAGCTTTCTTT
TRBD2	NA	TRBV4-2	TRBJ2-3	CASSPKGREGADTQYF	TGTGCCAGCAGCCCTAAAGGCAGGGAGGGCGCAGATACGCAGTATTTT
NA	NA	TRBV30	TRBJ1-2	CAWSTVNYGYTF	TGTGCCTGGTCGACAGTCAACTATGGCTACACCTTC
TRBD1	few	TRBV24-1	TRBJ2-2	CATSDSDRDTGELFF	TGTGCCACCAGTGATTCCGACAGGGACACCGGGGAGCTGTTTTTT
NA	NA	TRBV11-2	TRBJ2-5	CASSATSLETQYF	TGTGCCAGCAGCGCGACTAGTCTGGAGACCCAGTACTTC
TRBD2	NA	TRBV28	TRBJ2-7	CASSKAGGTYEQYF	TGTGCCAGCAGTAAAGCGGGAGGAACCTACGAGCAGTACTTC
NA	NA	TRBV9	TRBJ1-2	CASSVRTVSLYGYTF	TGTGCCAGCAGCGTTAGGACAGTAAGCCTCTATGGCTACACCTTC